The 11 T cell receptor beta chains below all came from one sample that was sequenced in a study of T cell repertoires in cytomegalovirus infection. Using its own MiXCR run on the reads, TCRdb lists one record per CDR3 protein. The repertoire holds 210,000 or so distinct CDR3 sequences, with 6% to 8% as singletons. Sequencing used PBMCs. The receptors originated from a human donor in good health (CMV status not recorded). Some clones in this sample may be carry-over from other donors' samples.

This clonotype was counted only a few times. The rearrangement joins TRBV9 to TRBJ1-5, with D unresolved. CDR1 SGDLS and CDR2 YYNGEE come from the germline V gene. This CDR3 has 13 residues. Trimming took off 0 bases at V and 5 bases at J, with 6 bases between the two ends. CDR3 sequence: CASSVAFDQPQHF. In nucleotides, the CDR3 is TGTGCCAGCAGCGTAGCTTTTGATCAGCCCCAGCATTTT.

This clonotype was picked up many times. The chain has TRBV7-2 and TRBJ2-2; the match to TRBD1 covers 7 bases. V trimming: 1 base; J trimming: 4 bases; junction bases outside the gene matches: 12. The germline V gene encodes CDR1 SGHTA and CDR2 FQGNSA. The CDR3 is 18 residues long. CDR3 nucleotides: TGTGCCAGCAGCTTAGTTCTCTCTCGGACAGGCACCACCGGGGAGCTGTTTTTT. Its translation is CASSLVLSRTGTTGELFF.

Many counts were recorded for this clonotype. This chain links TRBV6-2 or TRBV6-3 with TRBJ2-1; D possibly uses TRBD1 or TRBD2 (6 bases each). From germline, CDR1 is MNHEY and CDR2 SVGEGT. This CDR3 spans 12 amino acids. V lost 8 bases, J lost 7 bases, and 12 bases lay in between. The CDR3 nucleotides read TGTGCCAGCCGTTGGGGGGCAAATGAGCAGTTCTTC. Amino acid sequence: CASRWGANEQFF.

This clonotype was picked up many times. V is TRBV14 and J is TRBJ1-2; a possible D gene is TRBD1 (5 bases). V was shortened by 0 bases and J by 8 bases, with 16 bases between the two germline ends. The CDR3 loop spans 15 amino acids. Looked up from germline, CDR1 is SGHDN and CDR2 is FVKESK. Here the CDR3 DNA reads TGTGCCAGCAGCCAAGATTCGGTGGCAGGGAGCGGCTACACCTTC. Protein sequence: CASSQDSVAGSGYTF.

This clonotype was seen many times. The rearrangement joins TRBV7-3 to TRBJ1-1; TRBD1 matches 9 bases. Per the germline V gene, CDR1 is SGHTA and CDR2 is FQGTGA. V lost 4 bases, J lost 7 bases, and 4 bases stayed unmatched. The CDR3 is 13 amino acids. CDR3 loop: CASSSLGQGEAFF. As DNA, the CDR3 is TGTGCCAGCAGCTCTCTGGGACAGGGTGAAGCTTTCTTT.

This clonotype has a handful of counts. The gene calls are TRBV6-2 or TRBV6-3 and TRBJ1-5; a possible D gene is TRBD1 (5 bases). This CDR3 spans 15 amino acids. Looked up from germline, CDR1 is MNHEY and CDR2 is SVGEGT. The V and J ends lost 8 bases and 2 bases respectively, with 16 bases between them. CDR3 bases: TGTGCCAGCGAAGAAAGGGGCGCTGGCAATCAGCCCCAGCATTTT. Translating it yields CASEERGAGNQPQHF.

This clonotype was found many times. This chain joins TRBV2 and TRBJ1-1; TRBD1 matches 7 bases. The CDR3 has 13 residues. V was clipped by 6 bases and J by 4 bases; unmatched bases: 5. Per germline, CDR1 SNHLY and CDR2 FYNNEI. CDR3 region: CASRGQAFTEAFF. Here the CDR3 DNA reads TGTGCCAGCAGAGGACAGGCTTTCACTGAAGCTTTCTTT.

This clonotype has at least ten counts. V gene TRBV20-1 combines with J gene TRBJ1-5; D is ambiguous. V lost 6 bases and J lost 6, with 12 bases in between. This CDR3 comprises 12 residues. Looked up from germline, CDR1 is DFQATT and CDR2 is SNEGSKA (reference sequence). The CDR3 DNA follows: TGCAGTGCCGCCCAGGTCGGTCAGCCCCAGCATTTT. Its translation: CSAAQVGQPQHF.

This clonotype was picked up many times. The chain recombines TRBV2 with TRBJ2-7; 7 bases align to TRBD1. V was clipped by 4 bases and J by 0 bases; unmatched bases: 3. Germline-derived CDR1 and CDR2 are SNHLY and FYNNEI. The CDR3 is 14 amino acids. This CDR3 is CASSVRDSSYEQYF. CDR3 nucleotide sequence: TGTGCCAGCAGTGTCCGGGACAGCTCCTACGAGCAGTACTTC.

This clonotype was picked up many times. This CDR3 is CSARGGDYSNQPQHF. The CDR3 region has the DNA TGCAGTGCTAGGGGAGGGGATTATAGCAATCAGCCCCAGCATTTT. The chain combines TRBV20-1 with TRBJ1-5; a weak D match, TRBD1 (5 bases). The germline CDR1 and CDR2 sequences are DFQATT and SNEGSKA (reference sequence). Trimming stripped 3 bases from V and 0 bases from J, with 12 bases between. CDR3 length: 15 residues.

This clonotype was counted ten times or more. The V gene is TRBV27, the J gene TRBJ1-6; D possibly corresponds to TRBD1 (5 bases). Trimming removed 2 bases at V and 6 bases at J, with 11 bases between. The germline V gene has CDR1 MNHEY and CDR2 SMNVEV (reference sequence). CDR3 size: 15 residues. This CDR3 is CASSLAGPLNSPLHF. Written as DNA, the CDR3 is TGTGCCAGCAGTTTAGCGGGACCGCTTAATTCACCCCTCCACTTT.